The T cell receptor (beta chain) under discussion was sequenced for a study of blood T cell repertoires in COVID-19. Study-wide context: Acute and convalescent COVID-19 specimens originated in the United States, Italy and Spain.

The data were produced by immunoSEQ multiplex PCR, yet TCRdb's version contains in-frame clones alone and is incomplete. The sample holds 150,000 to 200,000 clones; 84% are singletons and the top ten take roughly 19%. The clonotype was recovered from a woman older than 75 with acute or convalescent COVID-19. The sequenced material came from peripheral blood.

The CDR3 region is CASSFSGAGIFTDTQYF. CDR3 DNA: TGTGCCAGCAGTTTCAGCGGGGCGGGAATCTTCACAGATACGCAGTATTTT. This rearrangement joins TRBV28 to TRBJ2-3; 7 bases agree with TRBD2. Trimming cost V 3 bases and J 2 bases; bases outside gene matches: 11. Germline-derived CDR1 and CDR2 are MDHEN and SYDVKM. The CDR3 runs to 17 residues.